The rows below give T cell receptor beta chains drawn from one sample of a study of cytomegalovirus exposure and HLA in healthy donors. The protocol was immunoSEQ multiplex PCR, while the TCRdb copy is restricted to in-frame clones and leaves out a portion. The top ten hold approximately 2.4% of the sample, which has around 130,000 clones, roughly 82% seen once. Sequenced sample: PBMCs. Every receptor here comes from a man aged 50 or older in good health and CMV-seronegative. Each CDR3 is given with its conserved first and last residue. Each record gives: J gene, clone size, V gene, D gene, CDR3 DNA, CDR3 protein. D genes are given only for firm matches. Only some rows state a clone size, as once, few, many or a class for expanded clones.

>TRBJ2-5|.|TRBV7-9|.
TGTGCCAGCAGCCTTACGGACAGCCGAAAAGAGACCCAGTACTTC
CASSLTDSRKETQYF
>TRBJ2-2|.|TRBV4-3|.
TGCGCCAGCAGCCAAGTAACAGGAGGGGACACCGGGGAGCTGTTTTTT
CASSQVTGGDTGELFF
>TRBJ2-7|.|TRBV2|TRBD1
TGTGCCAGCACCGGACAGGGGCGAGGCTACGAGCAGTACTTC
CASTGQGRGYEQYF
>TRBJ1-6|.|TRBV11-2|.
TGTGCCAGCAGCTTAGATCGGTGGCAGGGTCAGACACCCCTCCACTTT
CASSLDRWQGQTPLHF
>TRBJ1-1|once|TRBV9|.
TGTGCCAGCAGCGTAGGGGGCAGCACTGAAGCTTTCTTT
CASSVGGSTEAFF
>TRBJ1-2|.|TRBV30|.
TGTGCCTGGAGTCAGAAGGGCTCAGGGGGCTACACCTTC
CAWSQKGSGGYTF
>TRBJ1-2|.|TRBV2|.
TGTGCCAGCAGGGGGCCGCCTTCCTATGGCTACACCTTC
CASRGPPSYGYTF
>TRBJ2-7|.|TRBV6-1|TRBD2
TGTGCCAGCAGTGGGGGACTAGCGGGGCTCGAGCAGTACTTC
CASSGGLAGLEQYF
>TRBJ2-7|few|TRBV2|.
TGTGCCAGCAGTGCGCAGGGGAGCTCATACGAGCAGTACTTC
CASSAQGSSYEQYF
>TRBJ1-3|once|TRBV7-6|.
TGTGCCAGCGGGTCCGGAGGGCCCAACACCATATATTTT
CASGSGGPNTIYF
>TRBJ2-1|.|TRBV27|TRBD1
TGTGCCAGCAGATGGGACAGGGGGCCTGGCGAGCAGTTCTTC
CASRWDRGPGEQFF
>TRBJ2-7|once|TRBV27|TRBD1
TGTGCCAGCAGTTTATCGGTACAGGGGTGGCACGAGCAGTACTTC
CASSLSVQGWHEQYF
>TRBJ2-7|.|TRBV6-1|.
TGTGCCAGCAGTATCCGACAGGACAAGCAGTACTTC
CASSIRQDKQYF
>TRBJ2-7|.|TRBV21-1|.
TGTTCGACTGACAGACCCTACGAGCAGTACTTC
CSTDRPYEQYF
>TRBJ2-7|.|TRBV5-1|.
TGCGCCAGCAGCCTTGAACAGGGATCGGGCGAGCAGTACTTC
CASSLEQGSGEQYF
>TRBJ1-2|.|TRBV7-9|.
TGTGCCAGCAGCCGTGGGGGGAACCCGCAAAATGGCTACACCTTC
CASSRGGNPQNGYTF
>TRBJ1-1|.|TRBV6-4|.
TGTGCCAGCCGAGGACAGCGGAACACTGAAGCTTTCTTT
CASRGQRNTEAFF
>TRBJ1-6|.|TRBV9|.
TGTGCCAGCAGCCGATCCCAAGGGAGGGGGTATAATTCACCCCTCCACTTT
CASSRSQGRGYNSPLHF
>TRBJ2-2|.|TRBV7-7|.
TGTGCTAGCACCCCCGGGGGTAGCACCGGGGAGCTGTTTTTT
CASTPGGSTGELFF
>TRBJ2-1|.|TRBV7-9|TRBD2
TGTGCCATCCCGGGACTAAGGGTTCCGCAGCAGTTCTTC
CAIPGLRVPQQFF
>TRBJ1-2|.|TRBV5-1|.
TGCGCCAGCAGCTTGGCAGGGGATGGCTACACCTTC
CASSLAGDGYTF
>TRBJ1-2|.|TRBV5-4|TRBD1
TGTGCCAGCAGCCCAGAGACAGGGGGTAACTATGGCTACACCTTC
CASSPETGGNYGYTF
>TRBJ1-5|.|TRBV4-2|TRBD1
TGTGCCAGCAGCCAAGAGGCGTCAGGGGGGCAGCCCCAGCATTTT
CASSQEASGGQPQHF
>TRBJ1-2|.|TRBV7-6|TRBD1
TGTGCCAGCAGCGGACAGGGGGCCTATGGCTACACCTTC
CASSGQGAYGYTF
>TRBJ2-3|.|TRBV5-1|.
TGCGCCAGCAGCGAAACGACAGGCCGAGGAACAGATACGCAGTATTTT
CASSETTGRGTDTQYF
>TRBJ2-3|.|TRBV2|TRBD2
TGTGCCAGCGGGGGGGGAACAGATACGCAGTATTTT
CASGGGTDTQYF
>TRBJ1-2|.|TRBV10-3|TRBD1
TGTGCCATCAGTGAGGGGACAGCTGCTAACTATGGCTACACCTTC
CAISEGTAANYGYTF
>TRBJ1-1|.|TRBV5-1|.
TGCGCCAGCAGCAAAGCCGACAGAAACACTGAAGCTTTCTTT
CASSKADRNTEAFF
>TRBJ1-3|once|TRBV6-1|.
TGTGCCAGCATCTCCGACAGGACATCTGGAAACACCATATATTTT
CASISDRTSGNTIYF
>TRBJ2-5|.|TRBV5-4|.
TGTGCCAGCAGCTTGGACCAGGGTAGGGAGACCCAGTACTTC
CASSLDQGRETQYF
>TRBJ2-1|.|TRBV4-2|.
TGTGCCAGCAGCCAAGGCCTACTTGCAACCTACAATGAGCAGTTCTTC
CASSQGLLATYNEQFF
>TRBJ2-1|.|TRBV18|TRBD1
TGTGCCAGCTCACCCTACAGGGGGCTTTATGAGCAGTTCTTC
CASSPYRGLYEQFF
>TRBJ1-5|.|TRBV19|TRBD1
TGTGCCAGTAGCTCACTCCTCGGACAGGGGGCAAATTGGCAGCCCCAGCATTTT
CASSSLLGQGANWQPQHF
>TRBJ1-6|.|TRBV10-3|TRBD1
TGTGCCATCAGTGAGTCGAGTGGAGGGGGCAGCTCACCCCTCCACTTT
CAISESSGGGSSPLHF
>TRBJ1-1|.|TRBV10-3|TRBD1
TGTGCCATCAGTGATAGGGACAGAAAAGAAGCTTTCTTT
CAISDRDRKEAFF
>TRBJ2-3|.|TRBV2|TRBD2
TGTGCCAGCAGTGAGAGACTAGCGTCCGGAGATACGCAGTATTTT
CASSERLASGDTQYF
>TRBJ1-2|few|TRBV6-5|.
TGTGCCAGCAGTTACGAAATGAAAGGGGCCCCCGGTGGCTACACCTTC
CASSYEMKGAPGGYTF
>TRBJ1-2|.|TRBV27|TRBD1
TGTGCCAGCAGAAGACAGGGGCGAATAAACTATGGCTACACCTTC
CASRRQGRINYGYTF
>TRBJ1-1|few|TRBV7-8|TRBD1
TGTGCCAGCAGCGCACTCATACAGGGGGGGGCTGAAGCTTTCTTT
CASSALIQGGAEAFF
>TRBJ2-1|few|TRBV15|TRBD2
TGTGCCACCAGCAGAGATACCCCGAGCGGGGGCCAGTACAATGAGCAGTTCTTC
CATSRDTPSGGQYNEQFF
>TRBJ2-7|few|TRBV5-1|TRBD2
TGCGCCAGCAGCTTGGGGCTAGCGGGTGATACCTACGAGCAGTACTTC
CASSLGLAGDTYEQYF
>TRBJ1-2|.|TRBV19|.
TGTGCCAGTAGTATTTCCGGGGAAGGAGGCTACACCTTC
CASSISGEGGYTF
>TRBJ2-7|.|TRBV7-9|TRBD2
TGTGCCAGCAGCAAGGGACTAGCGGGGGCCTCCTACGAGCAGTACTTC
CASSKGLAGASYEQYF
>TRBJ2-1|few|TRBV5-6|TRBD1
TGTGCCAGCAGCCGGGTTCAGGGGGCAGTGAATGAGCAGTTCTTC
CASSRVQGAVNEQFF
>TRBJ1-2|.|TRBV13|TRBD1
TGTGCCAGCAGCCCGCAGGGGGCTGGCTACACCTTC
CASSPQGAGYTF
>TRBJ1-1|.|TRBV7-6|.
TGTGCCAGCAGCTTCCGAGTGAACACTGAAGCTTTCTTT
CASSFRVNTEAFF
>TRBJ1-5|.|TRBV6-1|TRBD1
TGTGCCAGCAGTGAACGAGGGGGCGGTCAGCCCCAGCATTTT
CASSERGGGQPQHF
>TRBJ2-7|.|TRBV9|.
TGTGCCAGCAGCGTAGGCTCCGGGGGAACCTACGAGCAGTACTTC
CASSVGSGGTYEQYF